This T cell receptor beta chain was obtained from a study of blood T cell repertoires in COVID-19. Overall study context: In each case, the material was cDNA or gDNA derived from T cells, B-cell-depleted T cells, or PBMCs.

The data were produced by immunoSEQ multiplex PCR, yet TCRdb's version contains in-frame clones alone and is incomplete. The table records more than 150,000 clones, roughly four fifths of them present only once. The ends lost 2 bases at V and 10 bases at J; junction bases unmatched: 16. Germline V lookup: CDR1 MNHEY, CDR2 SVGAGI. The CDR3 has 16 residues. This sequence was found in a woman in her thirties or forties with acute or convalescent COVID-19. The material sequenced was peripheral blood. V gene TRBV6-5 combines with J gene TRBJ1-2, with TRBD1 matching over 7 bases. The CDR3, as DNA: TGTGCCAGCAGTTACGGTCTTTGGCAGGGGGAAAATGACTACACCTTC. It specifies CASSYGLWQGENDYTF.